Each of the 13 T cell receptor beta chains below was sequenced from the same sample in a study of T-cell memory formation after mild COVID-19. TCRdb used MiXCR to reprocess the 5' RACE reads, holding one entry per CDR3 protein. The top ten hold around 2.9% of the sample, which has about 190,000 distinct CDR3 sequences, roughly 10% seen once. The sequencing input was PBMCs or a T cell subset sorted from them (not recorded which). Source of these receptors: a man in his late teens or twenties who had mild COVID-19 (a few samples of this study predate the infection). Cell type and time point are not known.

This clonotype was seen repeatedly, ten times or more. V gene TRBV15 combines with J gene TRBJ2-3; no clear D gene. Germline CDR1 reads LNHNV; CDR2 reads YYDKDF (reference sequence). The CDR3 has 15 residues. Trimming removed 0 bases at V and 2 bases at J, with 9 bases between. CDR3 region: CATSRDRELTDTQYF. CDR3 nucleotide sequence: TGTGCCACCAGCAGAGATCGCGAGCTCACAGATACGCAGTATTTT.

A few counts support this clonotype. V and J are TRBV24-1 and TRBJ1-2, with 8 nucleotides matching TRBD1. Germline V gives CDR1 KGHDR, CDR2 SFDVKD. This CDR3 has 15 residues. Unmatched junction bases numbered 12, after V lost 7 bases and J lost 6 bases. CDR3 sequence: CATSAGTGTVDGYTF. The CDR3 DNA is TGTGCCACCAGCGCCGGGACAGGCACTGTCGATGGCTACACCTTC.

The table lists this clonotype with a few counts. The genes are TRBV7-8 and TRBJ2-3, with D perhaps assigned TRBD1 or TRBD2 (5 bases each). Germline values: CDR1 SGHVS, CDR2 FQNEAQ. The V gene lost 5 bases and the J gene lost 10 bases, with 22 bases spanning the gap. CDR3 length equals 15 residues. The chain's CDR3 is CASSDRDGLIVAQYF. The CDR3 DNA reads TGTGCCAGCAGCGACCGGGACGGGCTGATCGTAGCGCAGTATTTT. Drawing the rest from reference TRBV7-8 and TRBJ2-3, the complete variable domain is GAGVSQSPRYKVAKRGQDVALRCDPISGHVSLFWYQQALGQGPEFLTYFQNEAQLDKSGLPSDRFFAERPEGSVSTLKIQRTQQEDSAVYLCASSDRDGLIVAQYFGPGTRLTVL.

This clonotype was seen a few times. The chain has TRBV7-9 and TRBJ2-5; possibly TRBD1 for D (6 bases). Germline V gene lookup returns CDR1 SEHNR and CDR2 FQNEAQ (reference sequence). V lost 0 bases and J lost 1, with 12 bases in between. The CDR3 is made up of 16 amino acids. The CDR3 sequence is CASSLARTDIQETQYF. CDR3 DNA sequence: TGTGCCAGCAGCTTAGCAAGGACAGACATCCAAGAGACCCAGTACTTC.

This clonotype was seen a few times. This sequence joins TRBV5-1 and TRBJ1-4; tentative D call: TRBD1 (6 bases). CDR3 length: 15 amino acids. CDR1 and CDR2 from the germline V gene are SGHRS and YFSETQ. V was trimmed by 5 bases and J by 0 bases, leaving 11 bases between them. CDR3 residues: CASSSGTPTNEKLFF. DNA of the CDR3: TGCGCCAGCAGTTCCGGGACACCAACTAATGAAAAACTGTTTTTT.

The V call is TRBV10-1, the J call TRBJ1-2; the D is unclear. The CDR3 covers 13 residues. The germline gives CDR1 WNHNN, CDR2 SYGVQD (reference sequence). With 9 bases removed from V and 2 bases from J, the gap between germline ends came to 13 bases. CDR3 DNA sequence: TGCGCCAGGAATATCGAGAAGAACTATGGCTACACCTTC. Its translation is CARNIEKNYGYTF.

The rearrangement uses TRBV7-2 and TRBJ1-1; D is unclear. The V gene's germline CDR1 is SGHTA and CDR2 FQGNSA. V was trimmed by 1 base and J by 7 bases, leaving 13 bases between them. The CDR3 is made up of 14 amino acids. CDR3 sequence: CASSLGRGGHEAFF. The DNA for the CDR3 is TGTGCCAGCAGCTTAGGGCGAGGAGGGCATGAAGCTTTCTTT.

In this sample, this clonotype turned up many times. The J gene is TRBJ2-5, the V gene TRBV5-6; 8 bases are a match to TRBD1. The CDR3 has 14 amino acids. Germline V gene data show CDR1 as SGHDT and CDR2 as YYEEEE. Losses at the gene ends were 4 bases for V and 5 bases for J; bases not matched to a gene: 7. CDR3 sequence reads: CASSTPGTGETQYF. In nucleotides, the CDR3 is TGTGCCAGCAGCACACCCGGGACAGGCGAGACCCAGTACTTC. The complete variable domain, with remaining parts taken from reference TRBV5-6 and TRBJ2-5, reads DAGVTQSPTHLIKTRGQQVTLRCSPKSGHDTVSWYQQALGQGPQFIFQYYEEEERQRGNFPDRFSGHQFPNYSSELNVNALLLGDSALYLCASSTPGTGETQYFGPGTRLLVL.

The J gene is TRBJ2-7, the V gene TRBV4-1, with D tentatively TRBD1 (5 bases). V was cut by 0 bases and J by 4 bases, with 19 bases left in between. The germline V gene has CDR1 MGHRA and CDR2 YSYEKL. The CDR3 spans 17 residues. This chain's CDR3 is CASSQDPQGLGLYEQYF. CDR3 nucleotides: TGCGCCAGCAGCCAAGATCCCCAGGGATTAGGTTTGTACGAGCAGTACTTC.

The chain recombines TRBV5-1 with TRBJ2-6; 7 bases are a match to TRBD1. The CDR3 sequence is 16 residues long. Germline trimming cut 5 bases from V and 0 bases from J; bases unmatched to any gene: 5. Germline CDR1 reads SGHRS; CDR2 reads YFSETQ. The CDR3 bases are TGCGCCAGCAGTTGGGACAGTACCTCTGGGGCCAACGTCCTGACTTTC. Its protein is CASSWDSTSGANVLTF.

V is TRBV7-7 and J is TRBJ1-1; TRBD1 matches at 10 bases. CDR1 is SSHAT, CDR2 FNYEAQ, per germline (reference sequence). V lost 2 bases to trimming and J lost 5 bases; unmatched junction nucleotides: 8. The CDR3 length is 16 residues. The CDR3 sequence is CASSLSDRGYFTEAFF. The DNA for the CDR3 is TGTGCCAGCAGCTTATCGGACAGGGGGTATTTTACTGAAGCTTTCTTT. The full variable domain, its missing parts supplied by reference TRBV7-7 and TRBJ1-1, is GAGVSQSPRYKVTKRGQDVTLRCDPISSHATLYWYQQALGQGPEFLTYFNYEAQPDKSGLPSDRFSAERPEGSISTLTIQRTEQRDSAMYRCASSLSDRGYFTEAFFGQGTRLTVV.

This clonotype was observed many times. The chain uses TRBV14 and TRBJ1-4; D gene ambiguous. The V and J ends lost 1 base and 8 bases respectively, with 14 bases between them. The CDR3 runs 15 residues. Germline CDR1 SGHDN, CDR2 FVKESK. The CDR3 DNA follows: TGTGCCAGCAGCCAAGGGGCTCGGGGAGGCGAAAAACTGTTTTTT. The encoded protein is CASSQGARGGEKLFF.

The chain joins TRBV28 to TRBJ2-7; maybe TRBD2 (6 bases). The CDR3 spans 16 residues. Germline lookup yields CDR1 MDHEN and CDR2 SYDVKM. Trimming removed 5 bases from V and 0 bases from J, with 17 bases in between. The chain's CDR3 is CASSPYGGKSSYEQYV. Written as DNA, the CDR3 is TGTGCCAGCAGTCCCTACGGGGGAAAGAGCTCCTACGAGCAGTACGTC.